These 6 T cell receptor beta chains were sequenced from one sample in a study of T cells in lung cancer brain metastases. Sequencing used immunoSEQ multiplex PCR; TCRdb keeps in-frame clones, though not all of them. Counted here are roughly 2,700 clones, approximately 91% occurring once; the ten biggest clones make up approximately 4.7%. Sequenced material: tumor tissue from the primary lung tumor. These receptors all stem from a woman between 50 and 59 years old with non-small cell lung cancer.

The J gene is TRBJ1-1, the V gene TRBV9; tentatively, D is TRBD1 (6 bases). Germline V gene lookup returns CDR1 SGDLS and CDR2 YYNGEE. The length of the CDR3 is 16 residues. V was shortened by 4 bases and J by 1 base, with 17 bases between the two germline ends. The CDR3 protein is CASSPKVTGTNTEAFF. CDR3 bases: TGTGCCAGCAGCCCCAAAGTCACAGGGACGAACACTGAAGCTTTCTTT.

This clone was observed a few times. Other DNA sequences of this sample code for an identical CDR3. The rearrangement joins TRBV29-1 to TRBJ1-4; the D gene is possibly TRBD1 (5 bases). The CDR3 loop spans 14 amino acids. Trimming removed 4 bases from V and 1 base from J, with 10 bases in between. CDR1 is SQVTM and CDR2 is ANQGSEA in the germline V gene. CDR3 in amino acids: CSVGRDGTNEKLFF. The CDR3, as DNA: TGCAGCGTTGGCAGGGATGGAACTAATGAAAAACTGTTTTTT. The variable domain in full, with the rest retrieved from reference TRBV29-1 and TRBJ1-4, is SAVISQKPSRDICQRGTSLTIQCQVDSQVTMMFWYRQQPGQSLTLIATANQGSEATYESGFVIDKFPISRPNLTFSTLTVSNMSPEDSSIYLCSVGRDGTNEKLFFGSGTQLSVL.

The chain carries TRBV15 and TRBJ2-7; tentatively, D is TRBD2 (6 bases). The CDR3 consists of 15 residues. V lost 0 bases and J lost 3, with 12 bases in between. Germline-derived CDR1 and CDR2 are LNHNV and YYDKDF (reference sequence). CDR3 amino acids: CATSRDRGAGYEQYF. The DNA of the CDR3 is TGTGCCACCAGCAGAGATAGGGGAGCGGGCTACGAGCAGTACTTC.

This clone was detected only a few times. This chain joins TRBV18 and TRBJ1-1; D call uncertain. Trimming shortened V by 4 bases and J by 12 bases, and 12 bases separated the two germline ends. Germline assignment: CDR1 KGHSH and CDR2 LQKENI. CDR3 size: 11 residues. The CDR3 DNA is TGTGCCAGCTCACAACAAGTGAGAACTTTCTTT. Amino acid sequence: CASSQQVRTFF.

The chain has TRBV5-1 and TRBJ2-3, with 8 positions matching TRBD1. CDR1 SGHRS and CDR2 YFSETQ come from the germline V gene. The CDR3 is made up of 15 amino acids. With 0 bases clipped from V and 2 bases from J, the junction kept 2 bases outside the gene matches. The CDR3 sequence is CASSLEDRATDTQYF. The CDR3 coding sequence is TGCGCCAGCAGCTTGGAGGACAGGGCCACAGATACGCAGTATTTT. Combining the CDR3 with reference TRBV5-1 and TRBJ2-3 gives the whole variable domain KAGVTQTPRYLIKTRGQQVTLSCSPISGHRSVSWYQQTPGQGLQFLFEYFSETQRNKGNFPGRFSGRQFSNSRSEMNVSTLELGDSALYLCASSLEDRATDTQYFGPGTRLTVL.

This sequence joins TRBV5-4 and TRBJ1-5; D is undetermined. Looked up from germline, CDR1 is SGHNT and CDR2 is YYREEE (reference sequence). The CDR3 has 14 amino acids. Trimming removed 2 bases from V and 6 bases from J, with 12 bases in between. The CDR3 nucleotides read TGTGCCAGCAGCTTAAAGGGTGGAGGTCAGCCCCAGCATTTT. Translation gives CASSLKGGGQPQHF.